The 29 T cell receptor beta chains reported below all come from one sample, sequenced in a study of T-cell memory formation after mild COVID-19. MiXCR, applied by TCRdb to the 5' RACE reads, yields one record per CDR3 protein. The sample shows 90,000 to 120,000 distinct CDR3 sequences, roughly 11% of them seen only once. Sequencing was done on a sample of PBMCs or a T cell subset sorted from them (not recorded which). The receptors here all came from a man younger than 35 who had mild COVID-19 (a few samples of this study predate the infection). Cell type and time point are not known.

In this sample, this clonotype turned up a few times. CDR3: CASSHITGGRDEQFF. The CDR3 DNA is TGCGCCAGCAGCCATATAACCGGGGGGCGGGATGAGCAGTTCTTC. The chain joins TRBV4-1 to TRBJ2-1; tentative D call: TRBD2 (7 bases). Germline V gives CDR1 MGHRA, CDR2 YSYEKL. Trimming shortened V by 3 bases and J by 8 bases, and 17 bases separated the two germline ends. The CDR3 loop spans 15 amino acids.

In its sample, this clonotype was seen a few times. The chain couples TRBV4-1 to TRBJ1-6; 9 bases are shared with TRBD1. V trimming: 1 base; J trimming: 6 bases; junction bases outside the gene matches: 4. This CDR3 comprises 16 residues. Germline CDR1 MGHRA, CDR2 YSYEKL. The CDR3 region has the DNA TGCGCCAGCAGCCAAGTAACGACAGGGGGTAATTCACCCCTCCACTTT. As protein: CASSQVTTGGNSPLHF.

This clonotype has at least ten counts. The chain couples TRBV9 to TRBJ2-1; 7 bases are a match to TRBD2. CDR3 length equals 17 residues. V was clipped by 0 bases and J by 5 bases; unmatched bases: 11. Germline V gene lookup returns CDR1 SGDLS and CDR2 YYNGEE. CDR3 protein: CASSVGSGLAGHNEQFF. DNA for the CDR3: TGTGCCAGCAGCGTAGGGTCAGGGTTAGCGGGCCACAATGAGCAGTTCTTC.

This clonotype appeared a few times. This CDR3 is CASSRGGADTQYF. The CDR3 DNA follows: TGTGCCAGCAGTCGGGGGGGGGCAGATACGCAGTATTTT. The chain has TRBV12-3 or TRBV12-4 and TRBJ2-3; 8 nucleotides agree with TRBD2. V trimming: 5 bases; J trimming: 4 bases; junction bases outside the gene matches: 2. The CDR3 is 13 residues long.

The chain carries TRBV7-8 and TRBJ2-7; a weak D match, TRBD1 (6 bases). The CDR3 runs to 13 residues. CDR1 is SGHVS, CDR2 FQNEAQ, per germline. V shed 5 bases and J shed 6 bases, with 14 bases lying between them. The CDR3 reads CASSAPGHLEQYF. CDR3 sequence (DNA): TGTGCCAGCAGCGCCCCGGGACACCTCGAGCAGTACTTC.

This chain joins TRBV4-3 and TRBJ2-2; D gene unclear. The CDR3 extends over 16 amino acids. CDR1 is LGHNA and CDR2 is YSLEER in the germline V gene. Trimming took off 0 bases at V and 6 bases at J, with 14 bases between the two ends. The CDR3, as DNA: TGCGCCAGCAGCCAAGATTCAGGTCCGCCTTCCGGGGAGCTGTTTTTT. It yields the protein CASSQDSGPPSGELFF.

The DNA for the CDR3 is TGTGCCAGCAGCCCAAACAGCAATGAGCAGTTCTTC. It yields the protein CASSPNSNEQFF. The gene calls are TRBV7-3 and TRBJ2-1; no clear D gene. The V and J ends lost 5 bases and 6 bases respectively, with 8 bases between them. CDR3 length: 12 residues. The germline CDR1 and CDR2 sequences are SGHTA and FQGTGA.

This clonotype has at least ten counts. The rearrangement links TRBV9 to TRBJ2-5, with a weak D call TRBD1 (6 bases). CDR1 is SGDLS, CDR2 YYNGEE, per germline. The germline V and J ends were trimmed by 3 bases and 3 bases, with 12 bases remaining between them. CDR3 size: 14 residues. In DNA form, the CDR3 reads TGTGCCAGCAGCGCCGCAGGGGTAGAAGAGACCCAGTACTTC. This encodes CASSAAGVEETQYF.

This clonotype was observed at least ten times. The chain joins TRBV4-2 to TRBJ2-7; TRBD1 matches 8 bases. Germline CDR1 is LGHNA and CDR2 is YNFKEQ. The CDR3 consists of 15 residues. Trimming cost V 1 base and J 0 bases; bases outside gene matches: 2. The CDR3 loop is CASSQGTGGSYEQYF. As DNA, the CDR3 is TGTGCCAGCAGCCAAGGAACAGGGGGCTCCTACGAGCAGTACTTC.

This clonotype was counted a few times. This chain joins TRBV12-3 or TRBV12-4 and TRBJ1-5; weak D call: TRBD1 (6 bases). The CDR3 is 14 residues long. The V end was cut by 6 bases, the J end by 5 bases, with 14 bases between. CDR3 sequence reads: CASRSQGEHQPQHF. CDR3 DNA: TGTGCCAGCAGGTCACAGGGAGAACATCAGCCCCAGCATTTT.

This chain links TRBV28 with TRBJ1-2; weak D call: TRBD1 (5 bases). CDR1 is MDHEN and CDR2 is SYDVKM in the germline V gene. The CDR3 covers 11 residues. The V gene lost 8 bases and the J gene lost 8 bases, with 12 bases spanning the gap. Written as DNA, the CDR3 is TGTGCCAGCCCGGGGCCAGGGGGCTACACCTTC. It encodes CASPGPGGYTF.

This clonotype was counted many times. The V gene is TRBV29-1, the J gene TRBJ2-1; D is undetermined. CDR3 length: 12 amino acids. Trimming pared 1 base from V and 9 bases from J, leaving 10 bases between. CDR1 is SQVTM and CDR2 is ANQGSEA in the germline V gene. CDR3 amino acids: CSVEGARGEQFF. The CDR3 DNA reads as TGCAGCGTTGAAGGGGCTAGAGGTGAGCAGTTCTTC.

At least ten counts were recorded for this clonotype. The chain links TRBV27 to TRBJ2-7; no reliable D call. The CDR3 is 10 amino acids. Germline values: CDR1 MNHEY, CDR2 SMNVEV (reference sequence). V was trimmed by 9 bases and J by 6 bases, leaving 9 bases between them. DNA for the CDR3: TGTGCCAGTGATTCGGGCGAGCAGTACGTC. It translates to CASDSGEQYV.

There are a few counts of this clonotype. The rearrangement uses TRBV6-2 or TRBV6-3 and TRBJ2-7, with no clear D. In germline, CDR1 is MNHEY, CDR2 SVGEGT. The V gene lost 0 bases and the J gene lost 3 bases, with 6 bases spanning the gap. The CDR3 is made up of 13 amino acids. The chain's CDR3 is CASSYSGNYEQYF. CDR3 coding DNA: TGTGCCAGCAGTTACTCCGGCAACTACGAGCAGTACTTC.

This clonotype was observed a few times. The rearrangement joins TRBV7-9 to TRBJ2-7; 8 positions agree with TRBD1. CDR1 and CDR2 from the germline V gene are SEHNR and FQNEAQ (reference sequence). The length of the CDR3 is 15 residues. V lost 4 bases to trimming and J lost 6 bases; unmatched junction nucleotides: 11. The CDR3 loop is CASSYAWTGSGEQYF. The CDR3 DNA reads as TGTGCCAGCAGCTACGCATGGACAGGGTCAGGCGAGCAGTACTTC.

This chain joins TRBV3-1 and TRBJ2-1, with D perhaps TRBD1 (5 bases). Per the germline V gene, CDR1 is LGHDT and CDR2 is YNNKEL (reference sequence). This CDR3 is 13 amino acids long. V gave up 1 base and J gave up 8 bases, with 9 bases separating them. The CDR3 nucleotides read TGTGCCAGCAGCCAAGCATGGGGCTATGAGCAGTTCTTC. Encoded protein: CASSQAWGYEQFF.

The chain links TRBV12-3 or TRBV12-4 to TRBJ1-2; weak D call: TRBD1 (6 bases). Trimming cost V 4 bases and J 8 bases, with 20 bases left between them. This CDR3 is 15 amino acids long. CDR3 sequence: CASSSVSLRDKGYTF. CDR3 bases: TGTGCCAGCAGTTCGGTTTCTTTACGGGACAAGGGCTACACCTTC.

The chain is built from TRBV3-1 and TRBJ2-7; D is unclear. Per germline, CDR1 LGHDT and CDR2 YNNKEL (reference sequence). V gave up 0 bases and J gave up 5 bases, with 8 bases separating them. The CDR3 length is 13 residues. CDR3 coding DNA: TGTGCCAGCAGCCAAGAGTGGGGTGACGAGCAGTACTTC. The encoded protein is CASSQEWGDEQYF.

This rearrangement joins TRBV7-9 to TRBJ1-3; no definite D call. This CDR3 has 14 amino acids. V lost 3 bases and J lost 0, with 6 bases in between. CDR1 and CDR2 from the germline V gene are SEHNR and FQNEAQ (reference sequence). CDR3 nucleotides: TGTGCCAGCAGCTTTGGGGACTCTGGAAACACCATATATTTT. The encoded protein is CASSFGDSGNTIYF.

This clonotype was detected a few times. The chain combines TRBV11-2 with TRBJ2-5; D unresolved. V was cut by 2 bases and J by 6 bases, with 10 bases left in between. Germline lookup yields CDR1 SGHAT and CDR2 FQNNGV. The CDR3 is made up of 13 amino acids. The CDR3 spells CASSLFWWKTQYF. Written as DNA, the CDR3 is TGTGCCAGCAGCTTATTCTGGTGGAAGACCCAGTACTTC.

This clonotype was found a few times. The chain combines TRBV2 with TRBJ2-6; 7 bases line up with TRBD2. V lost 7 bases to trimming and J lost 0 bases; unmatched junction nucleotides: 9. The CDR3 sequence is 17 residues long. The germline V gene has CDR1 SNHLY and CDR2 FYNNEI. CDR3 residues: CASNTYRGSSGANVLTF. CDR3 nucleotide sequence: TGTGCCAGCAATACCTACCGCGGGAGCTCTGGGGCCAACGTCCTGACTTTC.

The chain has TRBV6-2 or TRBV6-3 and TRBJ2-3; the match to TRBD2 covers 11 bases. J lost 4 bases, V lost 5 bases, and 5 bases had no gene match. This CDR3 contains 15 residues. The germline CDR1 and CDR2 sequences are MNHEY and SVGEGT. The CDR3 sequence is CASSRLAGKADTQYF. The CDR3 DNA reads as TGTGCCAGCAGTAGACTAGCGGGGAAGGCAGATACGCAGTATTTT.

This clonotype occurred a few times. The rearrangement links TRBV20-1 to TRBJ2-7; maybe TRBD1 (5 bases). Trimming pared 3 bases from V and 3 bases from J, leaving 15 bases between. Germline assignment: CDR1 DFQATT and CDR2 SNEGSKA (reference sequence). This CDR3 comprises 14 residues. CDR3 region: CSARVGVGNYEQYF. The CDR3 bases are TGCAGTGCTAGGGTAGGGGTTGGGAACTACGAGCAGTACTTC.

The V call is TRBV11-2, the J call TRBJ2-1; 11 bases line up with TRBD1. The J segment lost 2 bases and the V segment lost 6 bases, leaving 3 bases of the junction unmatched. CDR1 is SGHAT, CDR2 FQNNGV, per germline. The CDR3 length is 15 residues. Written as DNA, the CDR3 is TGTGCCAGCAGGGAGGGACAGGGGGCCTACAATGAGCAGTTCTTC. It is translated as CASREGQGAYNEQFF.

This clonotype has just one count. The chain uses TRBV5-1 and TRBJ2-7; TRBD1 aligns across 12 bases. This CDR3 comprises 15 residues. The junction had 3 bases not matched to a gene; V was cut back by 0 bases and J by 5 bases. Germline CDR1 reads SGHRS; CDR2 reads YFSETQ. CDR3 nucleotides: TGCGCCAGCAGCTTGGCCGGGACAGGGGGCCACGAGCAGTACTTC. Translating it yields CASSLAGTGGHEQYF.

About this clonotype: Relative to the germline gene, one junction end is altered; a read error may explain this. This sequence joins TRBV29-1 and TRBJ2-2; D may match TRBD1 or TRBD2 (6 bases each). This CDR3 has 14 residues. The germline V gene encodes CDR1 SQVTM and CDR2 ANQGSEA. In DNA form, the CDR3 reads TGCAGCGTCGAAGGGGGGCTCTCCACCGGGGAGCTGTTTTTT. The encoded protein is CSVEGGLSTGELFF.

The V call is TRBV25-1, the J call TRBJ2-2, with D maybe TRBD1 (7 bases). This CDR3 has 18 amino acids. Trimming left V 1 base short and J 6 bases short, with 21 bases between. Germline V CDR1 and CDR2: MGHDK, SYGVNS. The CDR3 coding sequence is TGTGCCAGCAGTGAATGGGGGCGACAGGGAGGAGGGGCCGGGGAGCTGTTTTTT. This gives the protein CASSEWGRQGGGAGELFF.

This clonotype was recorded a few times. V and J are TRBV4-3 and TRBJ1-1; the D gene is possibly TRBD1 (6 bases). CDR1 and CDR2 from the germline V gene are LGHNA and YSLEER. The CDR3 is 17 residues long. V lost 0 bases and J lost 1, with 15 bases in between. The CDR3 DNA reads as TGCGCCAGCAGCCAAGATAACAGGGCGTGGGGGAACACTGAAGCTTTCTTT. This translates into CASSQDNRAWGNTEAFF.

V is TRBV6-6 and J is TRBJ2-1; TRBD2 might be the D (6 bases). This CDR3 is built from 15 residues. The V gene's germline CDR1 is MNHNY and CDR2 SVGAGI (reference sequence). Trimming stripped 7 bases from V and 6 bases from J, with 19 bases between. CDR3 in DNA: TGTGCCAGCACCGAGGCCGGCGGGGTAGGCAATGAGCAGTTCTTC. Encoded protein: CASTEAGGVGNEQFF.